The 7 T cell receptor beta chains below come from one sample, sequenced in a study of graft-versus-host responses after intestinal transplantation. TCRdb keeps only in-frame clones here, not all; method: immunoSEQ multiplex PCR. Here the sample spans some 96,000 clones, 75% to 95% being singletons. The source material was PBMCs, sampled roughly 68 weeks after intestinal transplant. The receptor set was obtained from a human patient who received an intestinal transplant, so some T cells may come from the graft donor.

The V call is TRBV6-5, the J call TRBJ1-3, with 9 bases fitting TRBD1. The V gene end was trimmed by 6 bases and the J gene end by 2 bases; junction bases not matched to a gene: 5. The CDR3 has 15 amino acids. Germline CDR1 and CDR2: MNHEY and SVGAGI. CDR3 nucleotide sequence: TGTGCCAGCAGGCGACAGGGGGACCCTGGAAACACCATATATTTT. It yields the protein CASRRQGDPGNTIYF.

This clone has just one count. The J gene is TRBJ2-7, the V gene TRBV5-4; possibly TRBD1 or TRBD2 for D (5 bases each). V dropped 2 bases and J dropped 2 bases, with 11 bases sitting between them. The CDR3 is 14 amino acids. Per the germline V gene, CDR1 is SGHNT and CDR2 is YYREEE (reference sequence). The CDR3, as DNA: TGTGCCAGCAGCTTAGGGACGGGTACCTACGAGCAGTACTTC. Translation: CASSLGTGTYEQYF.

The chain recombines TRBV6-1 with TRBJ1-6; D is ambiguous. The CDR3 runs 14 residues. Trimming removed 3 bases from V and 6 bases from J, with 9 bases in between. CDR1 is MNHNS, CDR2 SASEGT, per germline. CDR3 protein: CASSEWAPNSPLHF. For the CDR3, the DNA is TGTGCCAGCAGTGAGTGGGCCCCTAATTCACCCCTCCACTTT.

This chain uses TRBV6-5 with TRBJ2-7; D not resolved. Looked up from germline, CDR1 is MNHEY and CDR2 is SVGAGI. V was clipped by 6 bases and J by 0 bases, with 15 bases between them. This CDR3 region has 15 residues. The CDR3 spells CASSGPDTNSYEQYF. As DNA, the CDR3 is TGTGCCAGCAGCGGCCCAGACACCAACTCCTACGAGCAGTACTTC.

The gene calls are TRBV11-2 and TRBJ2-7; D is unresolved. The ends were cut back, 1 base at V and 2 bases at J, with 12 bases in the middle. The CDR3 contains 15 residues. Germline CDR1 reads SGHAT; CDR2 reads FQNNGV. The CDR3 DNA reads TGTGCCAGCAGCTTAGGGGGTGTAGCCGCCTACGAGCAGTACTTC. Its protein is CASSLGGVAAYEQYF.

In the case of this clone: The sample has other DNA sequences that encode this CDR3 too. The J gene is TRBJ1-1, the V gene TRBV11-2; D is ambiguous. Trimming removed 1 base from V and 1 base from J, with 4 bases in between. The germline CDR1 and CDR2 sequences are SGHAT and FQNNGV. The CDR3 loop spans 13 amino acids. The CDR3 DNA reads as TGTGCCAGCAGCTTAGGGGGGAACACTGAAGCTTTCTTT. Its protein product is CASSLGGNTEAFF.

V usage is TRBV14 and J usage is TRBJ1-2; TRBD1 is a possible D gene (5 bases). Trimming cost V 1 base and J 5 bases, with 17 bases left between them. The length of the CDR3 is 16 residues. The germline V gene encodes CDR1 SGHDN and CDR2 FVKESK. This chain's CDR3 is CASSQVGDPRNYGYTF. CDR3 DNA: TGTGCCAGCAGCCAAGTTGGGGACCCGAGGAATTATGGCTACACCTTC.